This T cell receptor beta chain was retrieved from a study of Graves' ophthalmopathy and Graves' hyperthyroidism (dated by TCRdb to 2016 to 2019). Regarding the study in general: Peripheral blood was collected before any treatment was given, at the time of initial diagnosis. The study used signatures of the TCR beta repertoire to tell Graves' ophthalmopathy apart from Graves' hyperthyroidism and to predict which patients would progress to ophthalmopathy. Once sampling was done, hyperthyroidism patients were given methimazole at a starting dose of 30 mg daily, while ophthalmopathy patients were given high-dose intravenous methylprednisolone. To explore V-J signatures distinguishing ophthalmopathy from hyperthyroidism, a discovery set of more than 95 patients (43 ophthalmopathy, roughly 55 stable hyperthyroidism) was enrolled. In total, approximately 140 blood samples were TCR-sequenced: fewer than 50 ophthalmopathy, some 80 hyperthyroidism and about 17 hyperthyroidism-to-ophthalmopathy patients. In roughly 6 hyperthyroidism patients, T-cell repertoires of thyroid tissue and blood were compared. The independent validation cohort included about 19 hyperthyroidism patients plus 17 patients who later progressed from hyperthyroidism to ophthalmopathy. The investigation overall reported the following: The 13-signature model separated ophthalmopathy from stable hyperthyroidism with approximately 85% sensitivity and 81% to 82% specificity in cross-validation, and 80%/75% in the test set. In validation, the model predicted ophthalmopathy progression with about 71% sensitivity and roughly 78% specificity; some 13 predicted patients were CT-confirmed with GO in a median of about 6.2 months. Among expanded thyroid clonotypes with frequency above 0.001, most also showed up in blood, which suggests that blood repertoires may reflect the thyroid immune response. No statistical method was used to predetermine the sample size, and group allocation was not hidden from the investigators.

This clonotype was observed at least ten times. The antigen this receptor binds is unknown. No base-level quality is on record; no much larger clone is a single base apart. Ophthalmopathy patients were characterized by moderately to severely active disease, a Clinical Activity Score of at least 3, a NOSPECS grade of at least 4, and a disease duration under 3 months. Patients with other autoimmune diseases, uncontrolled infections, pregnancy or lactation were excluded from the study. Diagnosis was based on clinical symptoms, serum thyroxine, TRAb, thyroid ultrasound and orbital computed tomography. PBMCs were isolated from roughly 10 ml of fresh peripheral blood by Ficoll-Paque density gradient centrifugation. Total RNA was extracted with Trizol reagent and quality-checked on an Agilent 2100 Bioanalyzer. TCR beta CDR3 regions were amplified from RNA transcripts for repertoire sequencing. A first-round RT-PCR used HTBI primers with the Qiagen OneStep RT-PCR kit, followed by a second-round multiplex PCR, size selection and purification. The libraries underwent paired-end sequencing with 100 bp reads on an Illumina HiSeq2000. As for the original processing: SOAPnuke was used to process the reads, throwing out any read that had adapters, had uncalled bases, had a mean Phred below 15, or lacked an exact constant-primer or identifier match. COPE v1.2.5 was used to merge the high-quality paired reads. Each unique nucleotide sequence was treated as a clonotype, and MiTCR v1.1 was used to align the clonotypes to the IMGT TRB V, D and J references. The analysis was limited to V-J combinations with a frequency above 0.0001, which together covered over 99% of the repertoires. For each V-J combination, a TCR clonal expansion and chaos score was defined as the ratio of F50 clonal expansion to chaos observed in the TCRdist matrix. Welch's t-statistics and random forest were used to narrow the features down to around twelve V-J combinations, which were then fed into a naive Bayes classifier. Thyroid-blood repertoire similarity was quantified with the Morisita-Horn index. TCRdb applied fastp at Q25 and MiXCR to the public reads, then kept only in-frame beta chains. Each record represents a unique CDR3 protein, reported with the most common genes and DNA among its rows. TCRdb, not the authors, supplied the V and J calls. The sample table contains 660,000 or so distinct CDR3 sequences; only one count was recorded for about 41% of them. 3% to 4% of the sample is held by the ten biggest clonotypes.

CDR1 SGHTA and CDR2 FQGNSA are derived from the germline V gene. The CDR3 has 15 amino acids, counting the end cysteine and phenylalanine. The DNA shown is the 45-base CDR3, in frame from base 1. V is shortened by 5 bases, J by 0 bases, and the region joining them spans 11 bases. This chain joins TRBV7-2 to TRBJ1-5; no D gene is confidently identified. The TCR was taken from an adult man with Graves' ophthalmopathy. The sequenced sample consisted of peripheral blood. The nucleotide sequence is TGTGCCAGCAGCCCCACGGGTGGTAGCAATCAGCCCCAGCATTTT. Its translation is CASSPTGGSNQPQHF.